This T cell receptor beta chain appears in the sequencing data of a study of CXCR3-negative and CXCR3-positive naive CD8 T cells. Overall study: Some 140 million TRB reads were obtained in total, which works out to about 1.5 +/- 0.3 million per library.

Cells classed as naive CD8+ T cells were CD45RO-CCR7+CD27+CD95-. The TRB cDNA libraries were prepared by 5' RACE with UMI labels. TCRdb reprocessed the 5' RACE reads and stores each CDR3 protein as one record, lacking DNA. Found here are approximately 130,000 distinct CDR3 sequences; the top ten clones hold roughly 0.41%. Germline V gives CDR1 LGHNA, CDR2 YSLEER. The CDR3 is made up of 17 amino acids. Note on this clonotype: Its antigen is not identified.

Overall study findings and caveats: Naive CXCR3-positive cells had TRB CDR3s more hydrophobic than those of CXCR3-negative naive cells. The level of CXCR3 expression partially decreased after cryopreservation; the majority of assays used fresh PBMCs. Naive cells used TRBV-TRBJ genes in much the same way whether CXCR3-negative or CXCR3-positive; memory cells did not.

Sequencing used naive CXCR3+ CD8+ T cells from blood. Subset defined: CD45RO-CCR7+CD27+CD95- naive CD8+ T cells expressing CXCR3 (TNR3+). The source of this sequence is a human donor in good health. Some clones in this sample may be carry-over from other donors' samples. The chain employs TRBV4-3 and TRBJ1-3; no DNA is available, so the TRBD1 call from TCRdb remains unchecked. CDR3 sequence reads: CASSQDLMGVSGNTIYF.